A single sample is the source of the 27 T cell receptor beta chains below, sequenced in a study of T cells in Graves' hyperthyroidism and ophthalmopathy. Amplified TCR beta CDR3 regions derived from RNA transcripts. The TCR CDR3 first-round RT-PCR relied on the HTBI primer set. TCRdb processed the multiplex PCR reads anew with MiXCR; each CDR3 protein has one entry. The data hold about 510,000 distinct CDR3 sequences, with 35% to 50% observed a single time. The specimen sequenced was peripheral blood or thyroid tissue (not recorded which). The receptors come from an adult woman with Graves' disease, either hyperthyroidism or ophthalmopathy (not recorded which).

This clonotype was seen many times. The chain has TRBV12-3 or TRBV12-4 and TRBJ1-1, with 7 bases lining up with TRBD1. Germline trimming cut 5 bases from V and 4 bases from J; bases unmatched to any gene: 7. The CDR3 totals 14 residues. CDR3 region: CASSETTGLTEAFF. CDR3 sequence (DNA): TGTGCCAGCAGTGAGACGACAGGGCTCACTGAAGCTTTCTTT.

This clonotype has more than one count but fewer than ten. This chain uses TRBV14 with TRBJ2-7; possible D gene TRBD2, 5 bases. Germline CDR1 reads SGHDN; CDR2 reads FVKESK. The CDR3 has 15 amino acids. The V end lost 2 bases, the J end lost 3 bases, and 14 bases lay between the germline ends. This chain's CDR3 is CASSQPTNRGYEQYF. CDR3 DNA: TGTGCCAGCAGCCAACCTACGAACCGGGGCTACGAGCAGTACTTC.

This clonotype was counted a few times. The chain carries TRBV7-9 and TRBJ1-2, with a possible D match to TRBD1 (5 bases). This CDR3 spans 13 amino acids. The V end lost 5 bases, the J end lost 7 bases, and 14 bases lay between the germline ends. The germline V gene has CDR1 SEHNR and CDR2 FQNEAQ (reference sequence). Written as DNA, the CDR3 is TGTGCCAGCAGCACACTCGACAGCGCTGGCTACACCTTC. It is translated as CASSTLDSAGYTF.

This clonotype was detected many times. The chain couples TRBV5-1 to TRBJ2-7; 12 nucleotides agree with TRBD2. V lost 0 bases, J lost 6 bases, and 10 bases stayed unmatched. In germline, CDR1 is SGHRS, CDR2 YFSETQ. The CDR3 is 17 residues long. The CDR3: CASSLALAGGTHVEQYF. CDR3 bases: TGCGCCAGCAGCTTGGCACTAGCGGGAGGAACCCATGTCGAGCAGTACTTC.

This CDR3 is CASSPNGGARTDTQYF. CDR3 nucleotides: TGTGCCAGCAGCCCTAACGGGGGGGCGCGGACAGATACGCAGTATTTT. The genes are TRBV7-8 and TRBJ2-3; 8 bases match TRBD2. CDR1 SGHVS and CDR2 FQNEAQ come from the germline V gene. V lost 5 bases, J lost 3 bases, and 10 bases stayed unmatched. The CDR3 has 16 amino acids.

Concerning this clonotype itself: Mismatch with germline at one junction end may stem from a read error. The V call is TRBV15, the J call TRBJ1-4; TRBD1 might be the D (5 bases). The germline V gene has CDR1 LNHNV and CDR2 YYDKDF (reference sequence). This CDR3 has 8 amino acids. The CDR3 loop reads CATSSGNF. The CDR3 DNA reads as TGTGCCACCAGCTCAGGGAATTTT.

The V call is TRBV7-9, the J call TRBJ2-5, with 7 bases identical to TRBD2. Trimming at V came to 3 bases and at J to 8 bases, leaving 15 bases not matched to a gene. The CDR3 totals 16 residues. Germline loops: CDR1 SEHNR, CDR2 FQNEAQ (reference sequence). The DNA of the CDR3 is TGTGCCAGCAGCTTCTATAGCGGGTCCAGGGAGGGAACCCAGTACTTC. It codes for CASSFYSGSREGTQYF.

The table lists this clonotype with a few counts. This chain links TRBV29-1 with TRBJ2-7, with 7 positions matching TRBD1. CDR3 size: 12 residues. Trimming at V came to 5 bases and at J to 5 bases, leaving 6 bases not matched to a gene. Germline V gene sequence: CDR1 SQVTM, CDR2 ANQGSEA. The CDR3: CSVRPQGNEQYF. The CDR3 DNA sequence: TGCAGCGTTAGACCACAGGGGAACGAGCAGTACTTC.

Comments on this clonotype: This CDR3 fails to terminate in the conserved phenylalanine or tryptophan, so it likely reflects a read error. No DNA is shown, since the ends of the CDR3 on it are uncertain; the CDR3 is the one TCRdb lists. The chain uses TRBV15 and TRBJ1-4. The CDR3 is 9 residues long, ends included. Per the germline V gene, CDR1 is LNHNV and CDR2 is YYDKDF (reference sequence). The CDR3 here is CATSSGLAR.

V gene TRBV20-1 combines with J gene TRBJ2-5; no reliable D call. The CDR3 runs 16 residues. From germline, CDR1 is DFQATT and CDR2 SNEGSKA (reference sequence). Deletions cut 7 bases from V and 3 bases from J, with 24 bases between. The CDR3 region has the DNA TGCAGTGATGGAGTGTTTGATCCTCCTGGGGAAGAGACCCAGTACTTC. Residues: CSDGVFDPPGEETQYF.

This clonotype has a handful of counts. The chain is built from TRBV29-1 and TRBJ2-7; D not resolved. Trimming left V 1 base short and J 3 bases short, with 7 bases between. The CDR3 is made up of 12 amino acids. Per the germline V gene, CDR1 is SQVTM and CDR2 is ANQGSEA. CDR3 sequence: CSVEATDYEQYF. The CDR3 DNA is TGCAGCGTTGAAGCCACGGACTACGAGCAGTACTTC.

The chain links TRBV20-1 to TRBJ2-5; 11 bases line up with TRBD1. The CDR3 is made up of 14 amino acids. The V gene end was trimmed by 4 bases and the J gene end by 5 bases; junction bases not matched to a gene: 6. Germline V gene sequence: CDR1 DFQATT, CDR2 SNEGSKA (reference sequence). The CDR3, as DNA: TGCAGTGCTAAAACCGGGACAGGGGGGGAGACCCAGTACTTC. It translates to CSAKTGTGGETQYF.

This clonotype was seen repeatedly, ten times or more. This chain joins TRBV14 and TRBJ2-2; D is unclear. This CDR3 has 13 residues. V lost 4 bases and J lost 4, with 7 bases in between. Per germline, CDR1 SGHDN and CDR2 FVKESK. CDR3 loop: CASSPGRTGELFF. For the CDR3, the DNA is TGTGCCAGCAGCCCCGGGCGCACCGGGGAGCTGTTTTTT.

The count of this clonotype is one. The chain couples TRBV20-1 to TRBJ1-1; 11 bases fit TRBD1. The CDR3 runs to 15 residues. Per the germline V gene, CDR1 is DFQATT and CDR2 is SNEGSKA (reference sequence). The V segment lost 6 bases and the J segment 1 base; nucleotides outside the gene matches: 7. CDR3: CSARGQGARNTEAFF. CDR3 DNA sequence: TGCAGTGCCCGAGGACAGGGGGCAAGGAACACTGAAGCTTTCTTT.

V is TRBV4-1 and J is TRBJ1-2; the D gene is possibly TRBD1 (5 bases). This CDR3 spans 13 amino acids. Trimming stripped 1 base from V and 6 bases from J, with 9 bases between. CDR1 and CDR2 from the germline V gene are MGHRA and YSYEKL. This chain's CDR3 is CASSQVSGHGYTF. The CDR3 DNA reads TGCGCCAGCAGCCAAGTCTCGGGGCATGGCTACACCTTC.

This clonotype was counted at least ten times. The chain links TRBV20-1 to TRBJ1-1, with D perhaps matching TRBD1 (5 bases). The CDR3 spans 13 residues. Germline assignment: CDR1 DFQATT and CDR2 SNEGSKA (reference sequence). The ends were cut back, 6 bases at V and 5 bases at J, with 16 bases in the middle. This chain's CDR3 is CSAYRDGITEAFF. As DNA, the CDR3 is TGCAGTGCCTACCGGGACGGAATAACTGAAGCTTTCTTT.

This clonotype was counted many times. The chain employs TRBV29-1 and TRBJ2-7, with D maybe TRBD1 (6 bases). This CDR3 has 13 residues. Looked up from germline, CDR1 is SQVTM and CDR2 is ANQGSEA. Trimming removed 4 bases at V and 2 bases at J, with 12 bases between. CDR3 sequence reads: CSVGAGAAYEQYF. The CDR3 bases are TGCAGCGTTGGGGCAGGGGCTGCCTACGAGCAGTACTTC.

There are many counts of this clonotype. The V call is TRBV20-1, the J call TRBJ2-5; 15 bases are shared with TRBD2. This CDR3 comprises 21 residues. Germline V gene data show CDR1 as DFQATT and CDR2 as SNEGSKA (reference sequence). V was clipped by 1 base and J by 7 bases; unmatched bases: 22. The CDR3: CSARGRWQGTGLAGGPGTQYF. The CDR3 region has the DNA TGCAGTGCTAGAGGCCGGTGGCAGGGAACAGGACTAGCGGGAGGGCCCGGGACCCAGTACTTC.

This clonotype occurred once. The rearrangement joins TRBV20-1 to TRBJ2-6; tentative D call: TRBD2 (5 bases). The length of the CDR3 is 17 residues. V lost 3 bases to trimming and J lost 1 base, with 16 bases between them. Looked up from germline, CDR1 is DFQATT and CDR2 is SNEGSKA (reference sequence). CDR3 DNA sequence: TGCAGTGCTAGTAGCCCTGGAGCGGTGTCTGGGGCCAACGTCCTGACTTTC. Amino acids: CSASSPGAVSGANVLTF.

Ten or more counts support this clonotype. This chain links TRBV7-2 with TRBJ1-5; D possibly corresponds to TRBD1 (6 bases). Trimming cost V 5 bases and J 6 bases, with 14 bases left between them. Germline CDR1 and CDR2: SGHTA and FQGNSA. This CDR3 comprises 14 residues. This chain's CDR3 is CASSPGGGGQPQHF. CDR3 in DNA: TGTGCCAGCAGCCCCGGAGGGGGTGGTCAGCCCCAGCATTTT.

CDR3 loop: CASSELGRGRNSPLHF. CDR3 nucleotides: TGTGCCAGCAGTGAATTAGGAAGGGGTCGGAATTCACCCCTCCACTTT. The chain uses TRBV25-1 and TRBJ1-6, with TRBD1 as a possible D gene (5 bases). Germline V gives CDR1 MGHDK, CDR2 SYGVNS. The CDR3 spans 16 residues. V lost 1 base to trimming and J lost 7 bases, with 14 bases between them.

CDR3 sequence reads: CAPEELRGGFSDSPLHF. CDR3 in DNA: TGTGCCCCCGAAGAACTCAGGGGCGGATTCTCTGATTCACCCCTCCACTTT. This sequence joins TRBV10-3 and TRBJ1-6; tentatively, D is TRBD1 (6 bases). The CDR3 runs 17 residues. Between the trimmed V and J ends, which lost 11 bases and 8 bases, there was a span of 28 bases. CDR1 and CDR2 from the germline V gene are ENHRY and SYGVKD.

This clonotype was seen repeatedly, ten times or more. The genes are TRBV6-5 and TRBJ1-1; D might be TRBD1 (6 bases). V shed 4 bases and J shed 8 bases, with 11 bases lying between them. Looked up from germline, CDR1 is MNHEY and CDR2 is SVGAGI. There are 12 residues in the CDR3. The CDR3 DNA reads TGTGCCAGCAGTTTACGGGGGGCCGAAGCTTTCTTT. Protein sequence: CASSLRGAEAFF.

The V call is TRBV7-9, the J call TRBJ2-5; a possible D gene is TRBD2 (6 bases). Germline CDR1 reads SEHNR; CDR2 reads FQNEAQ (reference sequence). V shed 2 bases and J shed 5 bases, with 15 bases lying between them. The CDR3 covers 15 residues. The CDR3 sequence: CASSLLRGRKETQYF. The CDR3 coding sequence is TGTGCCAGCAGCTTACTCCGGGGGAGGAAGGAGACCCAGTACTTC.

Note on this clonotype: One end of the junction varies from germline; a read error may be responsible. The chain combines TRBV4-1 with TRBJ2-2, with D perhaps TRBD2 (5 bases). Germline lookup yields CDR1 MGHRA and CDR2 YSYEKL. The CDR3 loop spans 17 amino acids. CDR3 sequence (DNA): TGTGCCAGCAGCCAAGAACTACTAGGTGCCAGCACCGGGGAGCTGTTTTTT. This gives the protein CASSQELLGASTGELFF.

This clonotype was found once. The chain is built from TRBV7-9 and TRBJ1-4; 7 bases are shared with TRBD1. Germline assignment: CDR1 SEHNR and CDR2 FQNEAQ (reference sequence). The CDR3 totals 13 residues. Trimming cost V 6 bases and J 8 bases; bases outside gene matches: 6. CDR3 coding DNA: TGTGCCAGCAGTCTAGGGGGCGAAGAAAAACTGTTTTTT. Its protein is CASSLGGEEKLFF. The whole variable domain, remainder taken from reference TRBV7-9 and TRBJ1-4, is DTGVSQNPRHKITKRGQNVTFRCDPISEHNRLYWYRQTLGQGPEFLTYFQNEAQLEKSRLLSDRFSAERPKGSFSTLEIQRTEQGDSAMYLCASSLGGEEKLFFGSGTQLSVL.

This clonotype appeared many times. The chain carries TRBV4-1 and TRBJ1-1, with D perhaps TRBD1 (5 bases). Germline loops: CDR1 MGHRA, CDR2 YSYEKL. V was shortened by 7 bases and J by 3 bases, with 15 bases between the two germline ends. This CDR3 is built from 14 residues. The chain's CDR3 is CASIGEGWDTEAFF. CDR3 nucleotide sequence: TGCGCCAGCATAGGGGAGGGTTGGGACACTGAAGCTTTCTTT.